This TCR beta chain derives from a study of CD4 and CD8 cells across lung adenocarcinoma regions. Donors had localized lung adenocarcinoma, a non-small cell lung cancer. The table lists this clonotype with a count of one. As the CDR3 is not closed by the conserved phenylalanine or tryptophan, this likely results from a read error. The limits of the CDR3 on the DNA are not certain, so only TCRdb's listed CDR3 is given. A single record per CDR3 protein comes from TCRdb applying MiXCR to the PCR reads. The sample has under 30,000 distinct CDR3 sequences, about half seen once. Specimen: CD8+ T cells from the center of a lung tumor. The receptor comes from a male donor with lung adenocarcinoma. The CD4 and CD8 labels of this study may be unreliable.

CDR3 sequence reads: CARARRSSRPLP. The gene calls are TRBV10-1 and TRBJ2-4; TRBD2 reflects the table's D call only, with no check against the DNA. The CDR3 length is 12 residues, termini included. Germline V gene sequence: CDR1 WNHNN, CDR2 SYGVQD (reference sequence).